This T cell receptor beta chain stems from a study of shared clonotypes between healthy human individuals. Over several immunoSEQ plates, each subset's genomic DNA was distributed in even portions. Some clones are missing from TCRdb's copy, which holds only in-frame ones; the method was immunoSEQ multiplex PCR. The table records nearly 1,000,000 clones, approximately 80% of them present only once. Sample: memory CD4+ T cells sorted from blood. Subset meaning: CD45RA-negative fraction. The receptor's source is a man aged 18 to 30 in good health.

CDR3 in DNA: TGTCGGGCAGGGGAGACTGAAGCTTTCTTT. It translates to CRAGETEAFF. The chain employs TRBV30 and TRBJ1-1; maybe TRBD1 (6 bases). Per the germline V gene, CDR1 is GTSNPN and CDR2 is SVGIG (reference sequence). The CDR3 loop spans 10 amino acids.